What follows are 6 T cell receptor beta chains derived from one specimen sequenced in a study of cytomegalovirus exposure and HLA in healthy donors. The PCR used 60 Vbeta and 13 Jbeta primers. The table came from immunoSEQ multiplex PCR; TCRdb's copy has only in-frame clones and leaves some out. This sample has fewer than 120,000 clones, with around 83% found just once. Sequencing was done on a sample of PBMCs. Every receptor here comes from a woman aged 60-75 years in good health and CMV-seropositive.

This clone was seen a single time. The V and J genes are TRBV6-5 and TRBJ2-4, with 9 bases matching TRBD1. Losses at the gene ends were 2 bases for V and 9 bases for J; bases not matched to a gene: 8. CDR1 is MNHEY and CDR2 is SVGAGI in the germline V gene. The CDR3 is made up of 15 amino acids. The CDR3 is CASSYQGTGSGIQYF. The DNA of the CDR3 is TGTGCCAGCAGTTACCAAGGGACAGGGTCCGGCATTCAGTACTTC.

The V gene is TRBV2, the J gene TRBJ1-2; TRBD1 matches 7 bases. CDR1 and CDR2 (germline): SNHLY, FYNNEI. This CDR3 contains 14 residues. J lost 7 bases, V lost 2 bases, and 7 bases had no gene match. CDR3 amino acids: CASSETVAGGGYTF. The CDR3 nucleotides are TGTGCCAGCAGTGAAACGGTAGCAGGGGGTGGCTACACCTTC.

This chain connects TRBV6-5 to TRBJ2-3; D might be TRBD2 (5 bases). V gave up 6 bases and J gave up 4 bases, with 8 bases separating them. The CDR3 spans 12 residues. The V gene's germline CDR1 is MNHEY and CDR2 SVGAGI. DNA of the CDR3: TGTGCCAGCAGCCCGGGGTCAGATACGCAGTATTTT. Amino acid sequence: CASSPGSDTQYF.

As DNA, the CDR3 is TGTGCCAGCAGCGAATCCGGGACAGGGCACTACAATGAGCAGTTCTTC. Amino acid sequence: CASSESGTGHYNEQFF. V gene TRBV7-3 combines with J gene TRBJ2-1; 9 nucleotides match TRBD1. V dropped 5 bases and J dropped 3; count of bases not matched to a gene: 8. This CDR3 spans 16 amino acids. The V gene's germline CDR1 is SGHTA and CDR2 FQGTGA.

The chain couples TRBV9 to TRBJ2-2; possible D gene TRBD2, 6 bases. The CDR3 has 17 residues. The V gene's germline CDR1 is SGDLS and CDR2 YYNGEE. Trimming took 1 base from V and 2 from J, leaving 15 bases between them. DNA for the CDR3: TGTGCCAGCAGCGTACATTCCCGGACTACTAACACCGGGGAGCTGTTTTTT. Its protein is CASSVHSRTTNTGELFF. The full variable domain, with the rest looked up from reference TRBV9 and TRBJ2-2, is DSGVTQTPKHLITATGQRVTLRCSPRSGDLSVYWYQQSLDQGLQFLIQYYNGEERAKGNILERFSAQQFPDLHSELNLSSLELGDSALYFCASSVHSRTTNTGELFFGEGSRLTVL.

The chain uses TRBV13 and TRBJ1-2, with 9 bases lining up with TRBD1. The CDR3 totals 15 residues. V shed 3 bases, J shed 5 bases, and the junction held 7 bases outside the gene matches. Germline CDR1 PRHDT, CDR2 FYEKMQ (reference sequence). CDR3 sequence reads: CASSFTGGVGYGYTF. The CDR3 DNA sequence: TGTGCCAGCAGCTTCACAGGGGGCGTGGGGTATGGCTACACCTTC.